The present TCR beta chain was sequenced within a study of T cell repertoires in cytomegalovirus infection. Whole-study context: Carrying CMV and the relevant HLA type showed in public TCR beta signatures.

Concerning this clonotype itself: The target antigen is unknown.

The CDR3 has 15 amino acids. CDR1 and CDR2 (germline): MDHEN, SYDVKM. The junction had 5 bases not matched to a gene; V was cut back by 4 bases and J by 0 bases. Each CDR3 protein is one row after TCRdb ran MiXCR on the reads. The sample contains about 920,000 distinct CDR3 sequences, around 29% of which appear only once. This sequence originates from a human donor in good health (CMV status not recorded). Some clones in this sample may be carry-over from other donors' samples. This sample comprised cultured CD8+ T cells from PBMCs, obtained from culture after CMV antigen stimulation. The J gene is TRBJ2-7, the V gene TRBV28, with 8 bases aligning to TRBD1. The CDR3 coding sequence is TGTGCCAGCAGTTCCATACAGGGGGACTCCTACGAGCAGTACGTC. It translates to CASSSIQGDSYEQYV.